The 26 T cell receptor beta chains given below trace back to one sample, sequenced in a study of CXCR3-negative and CXCR3-positive naive CD8 T cells (dated by TCRdb to about 2019). TCRdb lists the instrument as NextSeq 550. The Human TCR Profiling Kit (MiLaboratory) was used to make UMI-labeled 5' RACE TRB cDNA libraries. TCRdb reprocessed the reads, and each CDR3 protein sequence is entered once, without DNA. The table held for this sample gives about 150,000 distinct CDR3 sequences. The ten largest account for roughly 0.41% of the sample. The full study reports these points: Compared with CXCR3-negative naive cells, CXCR3-positive naive cells had TRB CDR3s with higher hydrophobicity (lower Kidera factor 4), lower energy, and higher strength and volume indices.

The antigens these receptors bind are not known. The sample taken for sequencing was naive CXCR3+ CD8+ T cells from blood. Explained via the paper, the cell subset or site label denotes: CD45RO-CCR7+CD27+CD95- naive CD8+ T cells expressing CXCR3 (TNR3+). The receptors come from a human donor in good health. Some clones in this sample may be carry-over from other donors' samples.

The chain is built from TRBV12-2 and TRBJ1-6; TCRdb calls TRBD1, which cannot be checked without DNA. TRBV12-2 counts as a pseudogene. The CDR3 spans 15 residues. The chain's CDR3 is CASRADRGRNSPLHF.

The CDR3 loop is CASSPDFLANTDTQYF. The rearrangement links TRBV4-3 to TRBJ2-3; the TCRdb call, TRBD2, lacks DNA for checking. The length of the CDR3 is 16 residues. Looked up from germline, CDR1 is LGHNA and CDR2 is YSLEER.

CDR3 amino acids: CASSLVGQGGYNEQFF. The chain couples TRBV5-1 to TRBJ2-1; there is no DNA to check the TCRdb D call of TRBD1. From germline, CDR1 is SGHRS and CDR2 YFSETQ. This CDR3 contains 16 residues.

This chain connects TRBV29-1 to TRBJ2-7. The CDR3 is made up of 14 amino acids. Looked up from germline, CDR1 is SQVTM and CDR2 is ANQGSEA. This chain's CDR3 is CSVEEEGSSYEQYF.

This chain joins TRBV15 and TRBJ2-3; TCRdb proposes TRBD1, but this gene call is untestable without DNA. The germline gives CDR1 LNHNV, CDR2 YYDKDF (reference sequence). The CDR3 consists of 15 residues. The CDR3 region is CATSRDLAGADTQYF.

This chain links TRBV4-1 with TRBJ2-1; the D call of TRBD1 rests on TCRdb alone, since no DNA is present to check it. From germline, CDR1 is MGHRA and CDR2 YSYEKL. The CDR3 has 15 residues. CDR3 loop: CASSQVSGTLNEQFF.

The chain's CDR3 is CASSLANTEAFF. The rearrangement joins TRBV6-6 to TRBJ1-1. From germline, CDR1 is MNHNY and CDR2 SVGAGI (reference sequence). The CDR3 runs to 12 residues.

The chain is built from TRBV6-5 and TRBJ1-2; TCRdb's D gene call, TRBD1, goes unchecked for lack of DNA. This CDR3 has 13 residues. Germline CDR1 is MNHEY and CDR2 is SVGAGI. The CDR3 sequence is CASSRTGRAGYTF.

V and J are TRBV20-1 and TRBJ2-2; TCRdb's D gene call, TRBD1, goes unchecked for lack of DNA. This CDR3 comprises 14 residues. Per germline, CDR1 DFQATT and CDR2 SNEGSKA (reference sequence). The CDR3 region is CSARDRGNTGELFF.

The chain links TRBV2 to TRBJ2-1; TCRdb picks TRBD1, but there is no DNA to check that call. Germline V gene lookup returns CDR1 SNHLY and CDR2 FYNNEI. The CDR3 spans 16 residues. The chain's CDR3 is CASRTGTDNSYNEQFF. Filled out from reference TRBV2 and TRBJ2-1, the complete variable domain reads EPEVTQTPSHQVTQMGQEVILRCVPISNHLYFYWYRQILGQKVEFLVSFYNNEISEKSEIFDDQFSVERPDGSNFTLKIRSTKLEDSAMYFCASRTGTDNSYNEQFFGPGTRLTVL.

The V and J genes are TRBV9 and TRBJ2-1; lacking DNA, the TRBD1 call made by TCRdb goes unchecked. The CDR3 has 18 amino acids. Looked up from germline, CDR1 is SGDLS and CDR2 is YYNGEE. The CDR3 spells CASSARRTGGTWYNEQFF.

The genes are TRBV28 and TRBJ2-2; TCRdb indicates TRBD2, and absent DNA this call remains unverified. Germline V gives CDR1 MDHEN, CDR2 SYDVKM. The length of the CDR3 is 18 residues. CDR3 in amino acids: CASSLSGLSGASSGELFF.

The CDR3 is CASSYSSENTEAFF. The chain links TRBV6-2 or TRBV6-3 to TRBJ1-1. Germline values: CDR1 MNHEY, CDR2 SVGEGT. The CDR3 is made up of 14 amino acids.

The V gene is TRBV28, the J gene TRBJ2-1; TCRdb gives TRBD1 as the D gene, but with no DNA this cannot be confirmed. Germline CDR1 and CDR2: MDHEN and SYDVKM. CDR3 length: 15 amino acids. The CDR3 spells CASSFRDREYNEQFF.

The rearrangement joins TRBV29-1 to TRBJ1-1. Germline lookup yields CDR1 SQVTM and CDR2 ANQGSEA. This CDR3 has 12 residues. CDR3 in amino acids: CSVGGITSETFF.

The chain combines TRBV12-3 or TRBV12-4 with TRBJ1-2. The CDR3 covers 15 residues. The CDR3: CASSFLVGGYYGYTF.

V gene TRBV9 combines with J gene TRBJ2-7; TCRdb picks TRBD2, but there is no DNA to check that call. Germline V CDR1 and CDR2: SGDLS, YYNGEE. This CDR3 has 15 residues. The chain's CDR3 is CASSLTSGGIYEQYF.

The V gene is TRBV28, the J gene TRBJ2-1; TCRdb gives TRBD2 as the D gene, but with no DNA this cannot be confirmed. This CDR3 has 15 residues. CDR1 is MDHEN and CDR2 is SYDVKM in the germline V gene. Here the CDR3 reads CASSTRAPSYNEQFF.

The chain recombines TRBV7-6 with TRBJ2-1. The CDR3 is 14 residues long. Germline assignment: CDR1 SGHVS and CDR2 FNYEAQ. The CDR3 loop is CASSLSYTVNEQFF. The whole variable domain, remainder taken from reference TRBV7-6 and TRBJ2-1, is GAGVSQSPRYKVTKRGQDVALRCDPISGHVSLYWYRQALGQGPEFLTYFNYEAQQDKSGLPNDRFSAERPEGSISTLTIQRTEQRDSAMYRCASSLSYTVNEQFFGPGTRLTVL.

This sequence joins TRBV11-2 and TRBJ2-1; the TCRdb D gene call, TRBD2, has no DNA to confirm it. CDR1 is SGHAT and CDR2 is FQNNGV in the germline V gene. The CDR3 is made up of 16 amino acids. CDR3 residues: CASRSGTSVRDNEQFF.

The chain is built from TRBV15 and TRBJ2-2; the TRBD1 assignment by TCRdb is unverifiable without DNA. Germline loops: CDR1 LNHNV, CDR2 YYDKDF (reference sequence). The CDR3 loop spans 18 amino acids. The CDR3 loop is CATSRDHLGQGAFGELFF.

This chain links TRBV5-5 with TRBJ2-1. This CDR3 region has 14 residues. From germline, CDR1 is SGHKS and CDR2 YYEKEE (reference sequence). The CDR3: CASSVVVGYNEQFF. The variable domain in full, with the rest retrieved from reference TRBV5-5 and TRBJ2-1, is DAGVTQSPTHLIKTRGQQVTLRCSPISGHKSVSWYQQVLGQGPQFIFQYYEKEERGRGNFPDRFSARQFPNYSSELNVNALLLGDSALYLCASSVVVGYNEQFFGPGTRLTVL.

The CDR3: CASSQDPGTGQPQHF. The V gene is TRBV4-1, the J gene TRBJ1-5; TCRdb returns TRBD1, unconfirmable since there is no DNA. The CDR3 runs 15 residues. CDR1 MGHRA and CDR2 YSYEKL come from the germline V gene.

The V gene is TRBV5-1, the J gene TRBJ2-1; the TRBD2 assignment by TCRdb is unverifiable without DNA. Germline V gene data show CDR1 as SGHRS and CDR2 as YFSETQ. This CDR3 comprises 16 residues. CDR3 sequence reads: CASSFLTSGNPNEQFF. Using reference TRBV5-1 and TRBJ2-1 for the parts outside the CDR3, the full variable domain is KAGVTQTPRYLIKTRGQQVTLSCSPISGHRSVSWYQQTPGQGLQFLFEYFSETQRNKGNFPGRFSGRQFSNSRSEMNVSTLELGDSALYLCASSFLTSGNPNEQFFGPGTRLTVL.

The rearrangement links TRBV12-3 or TRBV12-4 to TRBJ2-1; TCRdb proposes TRBD2, but this gene call is untestable without DNA. The CDR3 is made up of 15 amino acids. Here the CDR3 reads CASSTSGTRYNEQFF.

This chain joins TRBV12-3 or TRBV12-4 and TRBJ1-1. The CDR3 loop spans 14 amino acids. The CDR3 sequence is CASSLALGVTEAFF.